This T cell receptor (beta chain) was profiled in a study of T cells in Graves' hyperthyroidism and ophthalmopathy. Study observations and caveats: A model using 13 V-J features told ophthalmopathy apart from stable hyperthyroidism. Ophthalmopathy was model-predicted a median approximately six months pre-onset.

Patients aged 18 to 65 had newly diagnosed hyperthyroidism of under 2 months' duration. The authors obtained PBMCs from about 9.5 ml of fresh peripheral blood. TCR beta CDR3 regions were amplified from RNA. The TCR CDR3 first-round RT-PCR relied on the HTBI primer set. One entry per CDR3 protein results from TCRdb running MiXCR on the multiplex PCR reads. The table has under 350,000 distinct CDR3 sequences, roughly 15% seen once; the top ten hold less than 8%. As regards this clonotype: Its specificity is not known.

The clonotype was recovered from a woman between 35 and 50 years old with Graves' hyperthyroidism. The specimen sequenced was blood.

CDR3 coding DNA: TGTGCCAGCAGTAAGAGGACTAGCGGGAGTGAGACCCAGTACTTC. This gives the protein CASSKRTSGSETQYF. The chain carries TRBV28 and TRBJ2-5, with 13 bases fitting TRBD2. CDR1 is MDHEN and CDR2 is SYDVKM in the germline V gene. CDR3 length: 15 residues. Trimming removed 5 bases from V and 5 bases from J; junction bases left unmatched: 5.